Listed below are T cell receptor beta chains from one sample, sequenced in a study of shared clonotypes between healthy human individuals. Assay used: immunoSEQ multiplex PCR; TCRdb lists only in-frame clones, some missing. The repertoire holds 2.3 million or so clones, 80% to 95% seen once, with 0.39% in the top ten. Sequencing was done on a sample of naive CD4+ T cells from PBMCs. These receptors all come from a young man in good health. Some clones in this sample may be carry-over from other donors' samples. The CDR3 runs from the conserved cysteine through the conserved F or W. A D gene is named only where the DNA matches it firmly. The size of a clone is reported for some rows only, either as once, few or many, or as a class for expanded clones.

size	D	V	J	CDR3	DNA
NA	NA	TRBV28	TRBJ1-1	CASSPGRNTEAFF	TGTGCCAGCAGCCCCGGACGGAACACTGAAGCTTTCTTT
NA	NA	TRBV4-3	TRBJ2-1	CASSQDRQINEQFF	TGCGCCAGCAGCCAAGATCGACAGATCAATGAGCAGTTCTTC
NA	NA	TRBV5-6	TRBJ2-3	CASSLFTGTDTQYF	TGTGCCAGCAGCTTGTTTACGGGCACAGATACGCAGTATTTT
NA	TRBD2	TRBV5-4	TRBJ2-3	CASSLRRTSADTQYF	TGTGCCAGCAGCCTCAGGAGGACTAGCGCAGATACGCAGTATTTT
once	NA	TRBV5-4	TRBJ1-3	CASSKGTVHSGNTIYF	TGTGCCAGCAGCAAGGGGACGGTGCACTCTGGAAACACCATATATTTT
once	TRBD2	TRBV27	TRBJ2-3	CASSLISGYNTDTQYF	TGTGCCAGCAGTTTAATTAGCGGGTACAACACAGATACGCAGTATTTT
NA	NA	TRBV28	TRBJ1-5	CASTADNSNQPQHF	TGTGCCAGCACCGCCGATAATAGCAATCAGCCCCAGCATTTT
NA	NA	TRBV28	TRBJ1-1	CASSLELIPQFDTEAFF	TGTGCCAGCAGTTTAGAGCTAATCCCACAGTTCGACACTGAAGCTTTCTTT
NA	NA	TRBV20-1	TRBJ2-1	CSASTPNEQFF	TGCAGTGCTAGTACCCCCAATGAGCAGTTCTTC
NA	NA	TRBV28	TRBJ1-2	CASRLPLPGVYGYTF	TGTGCCAGCAGGCTTCCCCTACCCGGTGTCTATGGCTACACCTTC
NA	NA	TRBV6-6	TRBJ1-6	CASKQTGATLHF	TGTGCCAGCAAACAGACAGGAGCCACCCTCCACTTT
NA	TRBD2	TRBV7-3	TRBJ2-1	CASSLSGGQYNEQFF	TGTGCCAGCAGCCTTAGCGGGGGACAATACAATGAGCAGTTCTTC
NA	NA	TRBV5-4	TRBJ2-2	CASSFSRNTGELFF	TGTGCCAGCAGCTTTAGTAGGAACACCGGGGAGCTGTTTTTT
NA	NA	TRBV9	TRBJ1-1	CASSVLANTEAFF	TGTGCCAGCAGCGTCCTGGCGAACACTGAAGCTTTCTTT
NA	TRBD2	TRBV11-3	TRBJ2-1	CASSPSSGRAYNEQFF	TGTGCCAGCAGCCCATCAAGCGGGAGAGCCTACAATGAGCAGTTCTTC
NA	NA	TRBV27	TRBJ2-7	CASSQTLPYEQYF	TGTGCCAGCAGCCAGACCCTCCCTTACGAGCAGTACTTC
NA	TRBD1	TRBV10-3	TRBJ2-1	CAIRGTGLGSYNEQFF	TGTGCCATCAGGGGGACAGGGCTTGGGTCCTACAATGAGCAGTTCTTC
NA	TRBD1	TRBV6-5	TRBJ1-2	CASSPQGGYGYTF	TGTGCCAGCAGTCCACAGGGGGGCTATGGCTACACCTTC
once	NA	TRBV4-2	TRBJ2-1	CASSQDVYTEQFF	TGTGCCAGCAGCCAAGATGTATACACAGAGCAGTTCTTC
NA	NA	TRBV19	TRBJ2-1	CASSYYNEQFF	TGTGCCAGTAGTTATTACAATGAGCAGTTCTTC
NA	NA	TRBV7-9	TRBJ2-7	CASSPIYEQYF	TGTGCCAGCAGCCCAATCTACGAGCAGTACTTC
NA	NA	TRBV10-3	TRBJ1-2	CAISEFGGAYGYTF	TGTGCCATCAGTGAGTTTGGCGGAGCCTATGGCTACACCTTC
few	NA	TRBV27	TRBJ1-5	CASRQSNQPQHF	TGTGCCAGCAGGCAGAGCAATCAGCCCCAGCATTTT
NA	NA	TRBV19	TRBJ2-7	CASSIAGRVYEQYF	TGTGCCAGTAGTATAGCCGGCAGGGTCTACGAGCAGTACTTC
once	TRBD1	TRBV18	TRBJ1-1	CASSEDRGYVNTEAFF	TGTGCCAGCTCCGAGGACAGGGGGTATGTGAACACTGAAGCTTTCTTT
NA	NA	TRBV6-4	TRBJ1-4	CASSDSVPQEIVATNEKLFF	TGTGCCAGCAGTGACTCGGTTCCCCAAGAGATAGTTGCAACTAATGAAAAACTGTTTTTT
few	NA	TRBV28	TRBJ1-1	CASTVGRGTEAFF	TGTGCCAGCACGGTCGGTAGAGGGACTGAAGCTTTCTTT
NA	NA	TRBV6-5	TRBJ2-2	CASGNTGELFF	TGTGCCAGCGGAAACACCGGGGAGCTGTTTTTT
NA	TRBD1	TRBV6-5	TRBJ2-1	CASSYGTGLNEQFF	TGTGCCAGCAGTTACGGGACAGGGTTAAATGAGCAGTTCTTC
once	NA	TRBV25-1	TRBJ2-3	CASTLAGGSTDTQYF	TGTGCCAGCACCCTGGCCGGCGGGAGCACAGATACGCAGTATTTT
NA	TRBD1	TRBV4-2	TRBJ1-5	CASSQVHFRQGNQPQHF	TGTGCCAGCAGCCAAGTACATTTTAGACAGGGGAATCAGCCCCAGCATTTT
NA	NA	TRBV6-5	TRBJ2-1	CASGGRGFHNEQFF	TGTGCCAGCGGAGGTAGGGGGTTCCACAATGAGCAGTTCTTC
NA	TRBD2	TRBV7-6	TRBJ2-3	CASSPGTNTDTQYF	TGTGCCAGCAGCCCCGGGACTAACACAGATACGCAGTATTTT
NA	TRBD2	TRBV4-1	TRBJ2-4	CASSQGILAGGVGVIQYF	TGCGCCAGCAGCCAAGGAATACTAGCGGGAGGCGTTGGAGTCATTCAGTACTTC
NA	NA	TRBV7-2	TRBJ2-7	CASSLGDEQYF	TGTGCCAGCAGCTTAGGGGACGAGCAGTACTTC
NA	NA	TRBV2	TRBJ2-7	CASSPASYEQYF	TGTGCCAGCAGTCCCGCTAGTTACGAGCAGTACTTC
few	NA	TRBV19	TRBJ2-1	CASRGTYNEQFF	TGTGCCAGTAGGGGAACCTACAATGAGCAGTTCTTC
NA	NA	TRBV28	TRBJ1-1	CASTRPTGTYTEAFF	TGTGCCAGCACCCGCCCCACAGGGACCTACACTGAAGCTTTCTTT
NA	TRBD1	TRBV7-2	TRBJ2-3	CASSFTGTGTDTQYF	TGTGCCAGCAGCTTTACCGGGACAGGCACAGATACGCAGTATTTT
NA	TRBD1	TRBV11-3	TRBJ2-3	CASSLTGGTDTQYF	TGTGCCAGCAGCTTGACAGGGGGCACAGATACGCAGTATTTT
NA	NA	TRBV28	TRBJ2-1	CASSLGHLTFYNEQFF	TGTGCCAGCAGTTTAGGGCACCTTACTTTCTACAATGAGCAGTTCTTC
NA	NA	TRBV5-1	TRBJ2-1	CASSLENEQFF	TGCGCCAGCAGCTTAGAGAATGAGCAGTTCTTC
NA	NA	TRBV28	TRBJ2-1	CASTLGGYRANEQFF	TGTGCCAGCACCTTAGGAGGGTACAGGGCCAATGAGCAGTTCTTC
NA	NA	TRBV5-1	TRBJ1-5	CASSVEGSNQPQHF	TGCGCCAGCAGCGTAGAGGGATCCAATCAGCCCCAGCATTTT
NA	NA	TRBV30	TRBJ1-6	CAWTYLRRVNSPLHF	TGTGCCTGGACTTATCTTCGGAGAGTTAATTCACCCCTCCACTTT
NA	TRBD1	TRBV4-3	TRBJ1-2	CASSPDRKGYGYTF	TGCGCCAGCAGCCCGGACAGGAAGGGGTATGGCTACACCTTC
NA	NA	TRBV7-2	TRBJ2-1	CASSLGAGRVHNEQFF	TGTGCCAGCAGCTTAGGTGCAGGTCGGGTCCACAATGAGCAGTTCTTC
NA	TRBD2	TRBV4-2	TRBJ2-7	CASSQGLADLYEQYF	TGTGCCAGCAGCCAAGGCCTAGCGGACCTATACGAGCAGTACTTC
NA	NA	TRBV6-5	TRBJ2-7	CASSYFGGVGSYEQYF	TGTGCCAGCAGTTACTTCGGGGGAGTCGGCTCCTACGAGCAGTACTTC
NA	NA	TRBV6-6	TRBJ2-1	CASSSLANEQFF	TGTGCCAGCAGTTCATTAGCGAATGAGCAGTTCTTC
NA	NA	TRBV15	TRBJ2-7	CATSRDKGYEQYF	TGTGCCACCAGCAGAGATAAAGGGTACGAGCAGTACTTC
NA	NA	TRBV7-2	TRBJ1-5	CASSLVPGGQPQHF	TGTGCCAGCAGCTTAGTTCCGGGTGGTCAGCCCCAGCATTTT
NA	TRBD1	TRBV29-1	TRBJ2-7	CSAPGQGAGEQYF	TGCAGCGCCCCGGGACAGGGGGCGGGGGAGCAGTACTTC
NA	TRBD2	TRBV4-2	TRBJ2-7	CASRASGSGSYEQYF	TGTGCCAGCAGGGCTAGCGGGAGTGGCTCCTACGAGCAGTACTTC
NA	TRBD1	TRBV28	TRBJ1-2	CASSSSGTAGYTF	TGTGCCAGCAGTTCCTCCGGGACAGCCGGCTACACCTTC
NA	NA	TRBV9	TRBJ2-3	CASSVDERGIGTQYF	TGTGCCAGCAGCGTAGATGAGAGGGGGATAGGTACGCAGTATTTT
NA	NA	TRBV2	TRBJ2-1	CASSSRVEQFF	TGTGCCAGCAGTTCGCGGGTCGAGCAGTTCTTC
NA	NA	TRBV10-3	TRBJ2-7	CAISESTHEQYF	TGTGCCATCAGTGAGTCGACCCACGAGCAGTACTTC
NA	NA	TRBV29-1	TRBJ2-1	CSVGGVPGRSYNEQFF	TGCAGCGTTGGAGGGGTCCCGGGACGCTCCTACAATGAGCAGTTCTTC
NA	NA	TRBV19	TRBJ2-2	CASSALGTMNTGELFF	TGTGCCAGTAGTGCCCTCGGGACGATGAACACCGGGGAGCTGTTTTTT